This record looks at one T cell receptor beta chain sequence and its context. Its antigen is undetermined. The data originate from a study of cytomegalovirus exposure and HLA in healthy donors. V shed 7 bases and J shed 5 bases, with 18 bases lying between them. Germline values: CDR1 SGHVS, CDR2 FQNEAQ. The CDR3 extends over 14 amino acids. PCR was performed using 60 Vbeta and 13 Jbeta primers. Methods used by the authors: Counted up in a later analysis, unique TCR beta chains came to 65 million to 80 million, with around 10 million shared. TCRdb's copy holds only in-frame clones and misses some; the assay was immunoSEQ multiplex PCR. The V and J calls and clone size were taken over from that table, and D and trimming were inferred from the DNA. The sample totals roughly 46,000 clones; its top ten clones hold roughly 1%. Study-level points and caveats: For cytomegalovirus status, the classifier reportedly gave diagnoses with high specificity and sensitivity. A later analysis showed TCR association rates differing by HLA locus, peaking at DRB1 and lowest at HLA-C. Immune exposure data for these donors was limited to CMV serostatus.

Sequenced: PBMCs. This TCR came from a woman in her thirties or forties in good health and CMV-seronegative. The chain is built from TRBV7-8 and TRBJ2-7; possibly TRBD2 for D (5 bases). DNA of the CDR3: TGTGCCAGCACCTATGCAGCGGCCCAGAACGAGCAGTACTTC. It yields the protein CASTYAAAQNEQYF. Filled out from reference TRBV7-8 and TRBJ2-7, the complete variable domain reads GAGVSQSPRYKVAKRGQDVALRCDPISGHVSLFWYQQALGQGPEFLTYFQNEAQLDKSGLPSDRFFAERPEGSVSTLKIQRTQQEDSAVYLCASTYAAAQNEQYFGPGTRLTVT.